The 26 T cell receptor beta chains reported below all come from one sample, sequenced in a study of T cells after yellow fever vaccination. TCRdb called the 5' RACE reads again in MiXCR, with one record for every CDR3 protein. The data hold 250,000 to 350,000 distinct CDR3 sequences, with approximately 7% observed a single time. The sequencing used PBMCs, collected around 45 days after the first yellow fever vaccination. The source is a man aged 18 to 30 who received the YFV17D yellow fever vaccine.

The chain employs TRBV19 and TRBJ2-1, with D possibly TRBD1 on 5 matching bases. Germline values: CDR1 LNHDA, CDR2 SQIVND (reference sequence). The CDR3 is made up of 14 amino acids. With 5 bases removed from V and 0 bases from J, the gap between germline ends came to 8 bases. CDR3 residues: CASSWGSSYNEQFF. In DNA form, the CDR3 reads TGTGCCAGTAGTTGGGGCAGCTCCTACAATGAGCAGTTCTTC.

This clonotype was counted a few times. V is TRBV6-4 and J is TRBJ2-1; D unresolved. Per the germline V gene, CDR1 is MRHNA and CDR2 is SNTAGT. The CDR3 totals 16 residues. V was trimmed by 6 bases and J by 7 bases, leaving 22 bases between them. CDR3 sequence (DNA): TGTGCCAGCAGGACCCCCTCGGGTGGGGTTCGGAATGAGCAGTTCTTC. Protein: CASRTPSGGVRNEQFF.

This clonotype has more than one count but fewer than ten. This chain joins TRBV7-6 and TRBJ1-3; D possibly corresponds to TRBD1 (5 bases). This CDR3 spans 14 amino acids. Trimming removed 5 bases at V and 3 bases at J, with 11 bases between. Germline V gives CDR1 SGHVS, CDR2 FNYEAQ. DNA of the CDR3: TGTGCCAGCAGCATGGGGACTGTTGGAAACACCATATATTTT. This encodes CASSMGTVGNTIYF.

This clonotype was counted only a few times. The V and J genes are TRBV5-4 and TRBJ2-1; 11 bases match TRBD2. Unmatched junction bases numbered 8, after V lost 2 bases and J lost 4 bases. CDR3 length: 17 residues. Germline V lookup: CDR1 SGHNT, CDR2 YYREEE (reference sequence). The CDR3 loop reads CASSFLIAGGIYNEQFF. The CDR3, as DNA: TGTGCCAGCAGCTTCCTCATAGCGGGGGGGATTTACAATGAGCAGTTCTTC.

This clonotype has at least ten counts. The chain has TRBV6-1 and TRBJ2-2; TRBD1 aligns across 7 bases. CDR1 MNHNS and CDR2 SASEGT come from the germline V gene. This CDR3 comprises 13 residues. With 10 bases clipped from V and 2 bases from J, the junction kept 4 bases outside the gene matches. The CDR3 DNA follows: TGTGCCACCGGGACAGATAACACCGGGGAGCTGTTTTTT. Translating it yields CATGTDNTGELFF.

The chain has TRBV5-1 and TRBJ2-2; 10 positions match TRBD1. CDR3 length equals 19 residues. Germline CDR1 SGHRS, CDR2 YFSETQ. V shed 0 bases and J 4 bases; nucleotides not matched to a gene: 12. CDR3 loop: CASSLVIGAGQGLTGELFF. The DNA of the CDR3 is TGCGCCAGCAGCTTGGTAATTGGTGCGGGACAGGGGCTCACCGGGGAGCTGTTTTTT.

This clonotype showed up just a few times. The J gene is TRBJ1-6, the V gene TRBV28, with D unclear. V shed 6 bases and J shed 10 bases, with 10 bases lying between them. CDR1 and CDR2 (germline): MDHEN, SYDVKM. The CDR3 is 12 amino acids. The CDR3 is CASRVLGSPLHF. The DNA of the CDR3 is TGTGCCAGCAGGGTATTAGGGTCACCCCTCCACTTT.

This clonotype has only a few counts. The genes are TRBV20-1 and TRBJ2-7; TRBD2 aligns across 8 bases. The V segment lost 1 base and the J segment 4 bases; nucleotides outside the gene matches: 6. Per the germline V gene, CDR1 is DFQATT and CDR2 is SNEGSKA (reference sequence). CDR3 length equals 14 residues. The CDR3 DNA sequence: TGCAGTGCTAGAGGCACCAGCGGGGGTTACGAGCAGTACGTC. Translated: CSARGTSGGYEQYV.

This clonotype has only a few counts. The genes are TRBV3-1 and TRBJ2-2; a weak D match, TRBD2 (6 bases). Germline assignment: CDR1 LGHDT and CDR2 YNNKEL (reference sequence). The length of the CDR3 is 15 residues. Trimming cost V 1 base and J 7 bases, with 13 bases left between them. The CDR3 nucleotides are TGTGCCAGCAGCCAAGTGGGGGGAGCTAGCGGGGAGCTGTTTTTT. Protein sequence: CASSQVGGASGELFF.

V is TRBV20-1 and J is TRBJ2-1; 9 bases match TRBD2. In germline, CDR1 is DFQATT, CDR2 SNEGSKA (reference sequence). The trim removed 2 bases at V and 3 bases at J, leaving 5 bases unmatched. The CDR3 contains 15 residues. The CDR3 nucleotides are TGCAGTGCTAGAAATTGGCGGGGGGGCTACAATGAGCAGTTCTTC. This gives the protein CSARNWRGGYNEQFF.

The chain has TRBV9 and TRBJ2-1; TRBD2 matches at 7 bases. Germline V gene lookup returns CDR1 SGDLS and CDR2 YYNGEE. The CDR3 loop spans 15 amino acids. Trimming at V came to 2 bases and at J to 3 bases, leaving 5 bases not matched to a gene. The CDR3 DNA is TGTGCCAGCAGCGTTGACGGGGGGAACTACAATGAGCAGTTCTTC. Translating gives CASSVDGGNYNEQFF. The variable domain in full, with the rest retrieved from reference TRBV9 and TRBJ2-1, is DSGVTQTPKHLITATGQRVTLRCSPRSGDLSVYWYQQSLDQGLQFLIQYYNGEERAKGNILERFSAQQFPDLHSELNLSSLELGDSALYFCASSVDGGNYNEQFFGPGTRLTVL.

The chain combines TRBV20-1 with TRBJ2-6; D uncertain. CDR1 and CDR2 (germline): DFQATT, SNEGSKA (reference sequence). The CDR3 consists of 13 residues. The germline V and J ends were trimmed by 2 bases and 3 bases, with 5 bases remaining between them. The CDR3 reads CSARSIGANVLTF. The CDR3 nucleotides read TGCAGTGCTAGATCGATTGGGGCCAACGTCCTGACTTTC.

The chain carries TRBV5-6 and TRBJ1-1; no clear D. CDR1 and CDR2 (germline): SGHDT, YYEEEE. This CDR3 has 13 amino acids. Trimming cost V 2 bases and J 6 bases, with 11 bases left between them. This CDR3 is CASSFSVWAEAFF. In DNA form, the CDR3 reads TGTGCCAGCAGCTTCTCCGTCTGGGCTGAAGCTTTCTTT.

At least ten counts were recorded for this clonotype. This sequence joins TRBV5-1 and TRBJ2-6; D is perhaps TRBD1 or TRBD2 (5 bases each). This CDR3 region has 16 residues. Looked up from germline, CDR1 is SGHRS and CDR2 is YFSETQ. Between the trimmed V and J ends, which lost 3 bases and 0 bases, there was a span of 10 bases. In nucleotides, the CDR3 is TGCGCCAGCAGCTCGGGACGGAACTCTGGGGCCAACGTCCTGACTTTC. It translates to CASSSGRNSGANVLTF.

The table lists this clonotype with a few counts. This chain connects TRBV5-1 to TRBJ1-1; a weak D match, TRBD1 (6 bases). The CDR3 length is 13 residues. Looked up from germline, CDR1 is SGHRS and CDR2 is YFSETQ. With 5 bases removed from V and 2 bases from J, the gap between germline ends came to 10 bases. CDR3 nucleotide sequence: TGCGCCAGCAGAGGGACAAGTAACACTGAAGCTTTCTTT. This encodes CASRGTSNTEAFF.

This clonotype was picked up many times. CDR3 sequence: CASRDTLRGGELFF. CDR3 nucleotides: TGTGCCAGCCGGGACACTCTCAGGGGCGGGGAGCTGTTTTTT. This chain connects TRBV7-6 to TRBJ2-2; D is possibly TRBD1 (6 bases). The germline V gene encodes CDR1 SGHVS and CDR2 FNYEAQ. V lost 8 bases, J lost 7 bases, and 17 bases lay in between. CDR3 size: 14 residues.

There are many counts of this clonotype. V and J are TRBV6-1 and TRBJ1-1; perhaps TRBD1 as D (5 bases). Trimming took 5 bases from V and 1 from J, leaving 11 bases between them. Germline values: CDR1 MNHNS, CDR2 SASEGT. CDR3 size: 14 residues. The chain's CDR3 is CASSPLRENTEAFF. The CDR3 DNA reads TGTGCCAGCAGTCCACTCAGGGAGAACACTGAAGCTTTCTTT.

This clonotype was observed a handful of times. The chain has TRBV19 and TRBJ1-6; no firm D call. Trimming pared 6 bases from V and 0 bases from J, leaving 18 bases between. Germline CDR1 LNHDA, CDR2 SQIVND (reference sequence). The CDR3 consists of 18 residues. For the CDR3, the DNA is TGTGCCAGTAGGGCCTCGAGTGTTCGGAGCTCCTATAATTCACCCCTCCACTTT. Its translation is CASRASSVRSSYNSPLHF. The full variable domain, completed using reference TRBV19 and TRBJ1-6, is DGGITQSPKYLFRKEGQNVTLSCEQNLNHDAMYWYRQDPGQGLRLIYYSQIVNDFQKGDIAEGYSVSREKKESFPLTVTSAQKNPTAFYLCASRASSVRSSYNSPLHFGNGTRLTVT.

This clonotype was recorded a few times. The chain links TRBV4-1 to TRBJ1-5; 11 bases line up with TRBD1. The CDR3 covers 19 residues. The J segment lost 0 bases and the V segment lost 0 bases, leaving 7 bases of the junction unmatched. Germline V gene sequence: CDR1 MGHRA, CDR2 YSYEKL. The chain's CDR3 is CASSQDFGTGGYSNQPQHF. CDR3 nucleotide sequence: TGCGCCAGCAGCCAAGATTTTGGGACAGGGGGATATAGCAATCAGCCCCAGCATTTT.

This clonotype was counted a few times. The J gene is TRBJ1-4, the V gene TRBV7-9; 12 nucleotides agree with TRBD1. Germline lookup yields CDR1 SEHNR and CDR2 FQNEAQ (reference sequence). The ends lost 3 bases at V and 8 bases at J; junction bases unmatched: 4. The CDR3 is 15 residues long. The CDR3 here is CASSLDGTGGEKLFF. The DNA for the CDR3 is TGTGCCAGCAGCTTGGACGGGACAGGGGGCGAAAAACTGTTTTTT.

This clonotype was seen repeatedly, ten times or more. The chain is built from TRBV20-1 and TRBJ2-1, with 8 bases lining up with TRBD2. Germline trimming cut 0 bases from V and 0 bases from J; bases unmatched to any gene: 1. This CDR3 region has 15 residues. Germline CDR1 is DFQATT and CDR2 is SNEGSKA (reference sequence). The CDR3 region is CSARERGASYNEQFF. The DNA of the CDR3 is TGCAGTGCTAGAGAGCGGGGGGCCTCCTACAATGAGCAGTTCTTC.

This clonotype was detected a few times. The genes are TRBV6-2 or TRBV6-3 and TRBJ1-2, with D maybe TRBD1 (6 bases). V was clipped by 6 bases and J by 4 bases, with 21 bases between them. The length of the CDR3 is 16 residues. CDR1 is MNHEY, CDR2 SVGEGT, per germline. The CDR3 bases are TGTGCCAGCAGAGAAGGACAGCCAGGGGAGATCTATGGCTACACCTTC. Translating gives CASREGQPGEIYGYTF.

In its sample, this clonotype was seen a few times. The rearrangement joins TRBV19 to TRBJ1-6, with D tentatively TRBD1 (5 bases). The CDR3 extends over 12 amino acids. The V gene lost 8 bases and the J gene lost 7 bases, with 9 bases spanning the gap. CDR1 LNHDA and CDR2 SQIVND come from the germline V gene (reference sequence). In DNA, the CDR3 is TGTGCCAGTCAGGGTTGGAATTCACCCCTCCACTTT. Its translation: CASQGWNSPLHF.

A few counts support this clonotype. V and J are TRBV4-2 and TRBJ2-1; D possibly corresponds to TRBD2 (6 bases). This CDR3 has 16 residues. Germline-derived CDR1 and CDR2 are LGHNA and YNFKEQ. The V end was cut by 4 bases, the J end by 7 bases, with 20 bases between. CDR3 coding DNA: TGTGCCAGCAGCCCCACCTCTGGGGGGAGGCCGAATGAGCAGTTCTTC. This translates into CASSPTSGGRPNEQFF.

This clonotype has at least ten counts. The chain employs TRBV4-2 and TRBJ2-2; the match to TRBD2 covers 12 bases. After removal of 5 bases from V and 8 bases from J, the junction contained 6 bases not matched to a gene. The germline V gene has CDR1 LGHNA and CDR2 YNFKEQ. The CDR3 has 15 amino acids. As DNA, the CDR3 is TGTGCCAGCAGCTCTCTAGCGGGGGGGCCGGGGGAGCTGTTTTTT. It yields the protein CASSSLAGGPGELFF.

This clonotype showed up just a few times. J is TRBJ2-7 and V is TRBV29-1, with D tentatively TRBD2 (5 bases). The CDR3 is 13 residues long. Trimming removed 1 base at V and 0 bases at J, with 7 bases between. Per germline, CDR1 SQVTM and CDR2 ANQGSEA. CDR3 DNA: TGCAGCGTTGAAGTTCGGGACTCCTACGAGCAGTACTTC. Amino acid sequence: CSVEVRDSYEQYF.